What follows describes a single T cell receptor beta chain. This entry comes from a study of cytomegalovirus exposure and HLA in healthy donors. While the first cohort had around 700 subjects, the donors belonged to the separate validation cohort of over a hundred subjects. Germline assignment: CDR1 SGHTA and CDR2 FQGNSA. The length of the CDR3 is 15 residues. V was trimmed by 5 bases and J by 0 bases, leaving 11 bases between them. Clones were read by immunoSEQ multiplex PCR, and TCRdb kept only the in-frame ones, dropping some. The sample lists about 150,000 clones, 70% to 90% occurring once. This receptor was obtained from a woman in her thirties in good health and CMV-seropositive. The sequencing input was PBMCs. The chain employs TRBV7-2 and TRBJ2-1; maybe TRBD2 (7 bases). CDR3 nucleotides: TGTGCCAGCAGCGGGGGGGCCGGCTCCTACAATGAGCAGTTCTTC. It specifies CASSGGAGSYNEQFF.